This TCR beta chain was sequenced during a study of cytomegalovirus exposure and HLA in healthy donors. Findings of the study overall: In a later analysis, V- and J-gene trimming of beta chains associated with a DCLRE1C missense variant, replicated independently. The study listed about 150 cytomegalovirus-associated TCR beta chains. Fewer N-insertions than the approximately 680-donor mean were reportedly shown by an Asian-associated ancestry cluster in a later analysis.

Regarding this clone: Its antigen is currently unknown.

V dropped 4 bases and J dropped 5 bases, with 17 bases sitting between them. The CDR3 totals 15 residues. Germline loops: CDR1 KGHSH, CDR2 LQKENI. The PCR ran on 60 Vbeta and 13 Jbeta primers. Here immunoSEQ multiplex PCR was the method, and the copy in TCRdb shows in-frame clones only, minus some. The repertoire holds more than 95,000 clones, with 81% as singletons. Sequenced material: PBMCs. The sequence derives from a man younger than 30 in good health and CMV-seropositive. This chain uses TRBV18 with TRBJ1-2, with D maybe TRBD1 (6 bases). CDR3 nucleotide sequence: TGTGCCAGCTCACTTGGCCAGGGGTATCATTATGGCTACACCTTC. Translated: CASSLGQGYHYGYTF.